The rows below give T cell receptor beta chains drawn from one sample of a study of T-cell reconstitution after alpha-beta-depleted transplantation in children. MiXCR was run by TCRdb on the PCR reads, yielding one entry per CDR3 protein. The top ten hold about 41% of the sample, which has approximately 350,000 distinct CDR3 sequences, under 20% seen once. The sequences come from PBMCs, mostly from graft donor cells, collected 360 days after TCRalphabeta/CD19-depleted stem cell transplant. The receptors here all came from a male patient between 2 and 15 years old who had a stem cell transplant for acute lymphoblastic leukemia, so the T cells may come from the graft donor. CDR3s include the opening cysteine and the closing phenylalanine or tryptophan. A D gene is named only where the DNA matches it firmly. Part of the rows lack a size; the others show once, few, many or a class for expanded clones.

D gene: -; V gene: TRBV12-3/TRBV12-4; J gene: TRBJ2-1; clone size: many; CDR3 protein: CASSRTESTHSEQFF; CDR3 DNA: TGTGCCAGCAGTCGGACAGAGTCGACCCACAGTGAGCAGTTCTTC
D gene: -; V gene: TRBV7-6; J gene: TRBJ2-5; clone size: few; CDR3 protein: CASSFMGRETQYF; CDR3 DNA: TGTGCCAGCAGCTTCATGGGGAGGGAGACCCAGTACTTC
D gene: -; V gene: TRBV4-3; J gene: TRBJ1-2; clone size: many; CDR3 protein: CASSQEGVYGYTF; CDR3 DNA: TGCGCCAGCAGCCAAGAAGGGGTCTATGGCTACACCTTC
D gene: TRBD2; V gene: TRBV5-1; J gene: TRBJ2-7; clone size: -; CDR3 protein: CASSSQWGGEQYF; CDR3 DNA: TGCGCCAGCAGCTCCCAATGGGGGGGGGAGCAGTACTTC
D gene: -; V gene: TRBV12-3/TRBV12-4; J gene: TRBJ1-1; clone size: many; CDR3 protein: CASSLEGYEAFF; CDR3 DNA: TGTGCCAGCAGTTTAGAGGGGTACGAAGCTTTCTTT
D gene: -; V gene: TRBV21-1; J gene: TRBJ2-3; clone size: few; CDR3 protein: CASSKVMASGCTDTQYF; CDR3 DNA: TGTGCCAGCAGCAAAGTCATGGCTAGCGGGTGCACAGATACGCAGTATTTT
D gene: -; V gene: TRBV6-5; J gene: TRBJ2-1; clone size: few; CDR3 protein: CASSYSASSYNEQFF; CDR3 DNA: TGTGCCAGCAGTTACTCCGCGAGCTCCTACAATGAGCAGTTCTTC
D gene: TRBD1; V gene: TRBV12-3/TRBV12-4; J gene: TRBJ1-2; clone size: many; CDR3 protein: CASTDPGQRSTF; CDR3 DNA: TGTGCCAGCACGGATCCGGGACAGCGATCCACCTTC
D gene: TRBD2; V gene: TRBV7-8; J gene: TRBJ2-5; clone size: once; CDR3 protein: CATARTGLAETQYF; CDR3 DNA: TGTGCCACCGCACGGACCGGACTAGCGGAGACCCAGTACTTC
D gene: -; V gene: TRBV5-1; J gene: TRBJ1-1; clone size: -; CDR3 protein: CASSFPGLMNTEAFF; CDR3 DNA: TGCGCCAGCAGCTTTCCGGGACTGATGAACACTGAAGCTTTCTTT
D gene: -; V gene: TRBV4-1; J gene: TRBJ1-4; clone size: once; CDR3 protein: CASSQEGGLSEKLFF; CDR3 DNA: TGCGCCAGCAGCCAAGAAGGGGGGTTAAGTGAAAAACTGTTTTTT
D gene: -; V gene: TRBV4-1; J gene: TRBJ2-1; clone size: many; CDR3 protein: CASSHRVYLASSYNEQFF; CDR3 DNA: TGCGCCAGCAGCCACCGCGTCTACCTAGCCAGCTCCTACAATGAGCAGTTCTTC
D gene: -; V gene: TRBV9; J gene: TRBJ2-5; clone size: -; CDR3 protein: CASSVEPGRGQETQYF; CDR3 DNA: TGTGCCAGCAGCGTAGAGCCAGGGCGAGGCCAAGAGACCCAGTACTTC
D gene: -; V gene: TRBV24-1; J gene: TRBJ2-2; clone size: -; CDR3 protein: CATSRGYPNTGELFF; CDR3 DNA: TGTGCCACCAGCCGGGGGTATCCGAACACCGGGGAGCTGTTTTTT
D gene: -; V gene: TRBV5-1; J gene: TRBJ2-7; clone size: -; CDR3 protein: CASSLEQGVYEQYF; CDR3 DNA: TGCGCCAGCAGCTTGGAACAGGGAGTTTACGAGCAGTACTTC
D gene: TRBD2; V gene: TRBV9; J gene: TRBJ2-2; clone size: -; CDR3 protein: CASSVRGGNTGELFF; CDR3 DNA: TGTGCCAGCAGCGTCCGGGGGGGTAACACCGGGGAGCTGTTTTTT
D gene: TRBD2; V gene: TRBV4-1; J gene: TRBJ2-1; clone size: -; CDR3 protein: CASSHPGTTYNEQFF; CDR3 DNA: TGCGCCAGCAGCCATCCCGGGACTACCTACAATGAGCAGTTCTTC
D gene: -; V gene: TRBV9; J gene: TRBJ2-1; clone size: once; CDR3 protein: CASSPPSREQFF; CDR3 DNA: TGTGCCAGCAGCCCACCTTCTAGAGAGCAGTTCTTC
D gene: TRBD1; V gene: TRBV3-1; J gene: TRBJ2-7; clone size: few; CDR3 protein: CASTKRGTGRFEQYF; CDR3 DNA: TGTGCCAGCACCAAAAGGGGGACAGGGAGGTTCGAGCAGTACTTC
D gene: -; V gene: TRBV29-1; J gene: TRBJ1-2; clone size: many; CDR3 protein: CSVGDRDVVYGYTF; CDR3 DNA: TGCAGCGTTGGGGACCGGGACGTGGTTTATGGCTACACCTTC
D gene: TRBD1; V gene: TRBV7-2; J gene: TRBJ1-1; clone size: -; CDR3 protein: CASSPDRGRRTEAFF; CDR3 DNA: TGTGCCAGCAGTCCAGACAGGGGCCGGAGGACTGAAGCTTTCTTT
D gene: TRBD2; V gene: TRBV12-3/TRBV12-4; J gene: TRBJ2-2; clone size: few; CDR3 protein: CASRREGLSTGELFF; CDR3 DNA: TGTGCCAGCAGGAGGGAGGGGCTCAGCACCGGGGAGCTGTTTTTT
D gene: -; V gene: TRBV7-6; J gene: TRBJ2-7; clone size: few; CDR3 protein: CASSLWGPSYEQYF; CDR3 DNA: TGTGCCAGCAGCTTATGGGGGCCCAGCTACGAGCAGTACTTC
D gene: TRBD2; V gene: TRBV7-8; J gene: TRBJ2-7; clone size: -; CDR3 protein: CASSLATGGSSSSYEQYF; CDR3 DNA: TGTGCCAGCAGCTTAGCGACGGGAGGGTCCTCCAGCTCCTACGAGCAGTACTTC